The 22 T cell receptor beta chains reported below all come from one sample, sequenced in a study of blood T cell repertoires in COVID-19. Profiled with immunoSEQ multiplex PCR; TCRdb holds only in-frame clones, not every one. The sample contains about 120,000 clones, more than 75% of which appear only once. The sequencing input was peripheral blood. The receptors here all came from a human donor in a cohort sampled during active COVID-19.

This rearrangement joins TRBV7-8 to TRBJ1-2; D uncertain. CDR3 length: 14 residues. CDR1 is SGHVS and CDR2 is FQNEAQ in the germline V gene. V shed 1 base and J shed 2 bases, with 8 bases lying between them. The CDR3: CASSLDPLNYGYTF. CDR3 coding DNA: TGTGCCAGCAGCTTAGATCCCTTGAACTATGGCTACACCTTC.

CDR3 in DNA: TGTGCCAGCACGAGGGATCCTAGCACAGATACGCAGTATTTT. As protein: CASTRDPSTDTQYF. V is TRBV9 and J is TRBJ2-3; D possibly corresponds to TRBD2 (5 bases). V was pared by 6 bases and J by 0 bases, with 11 bases between. This CDR3 is built from 14 residues. Germline CDR1 SGDLS, CDR2 YYNGEE.

The chain recombines TRBV6-5 with TRBJ2-3, with TRBD2 identical over 7 bases. The V gene end was trimmed by 5 bases and the J gene end by 5 bases; junction bases not matched to a gene: 7. This CDR3 comprises 14 residues. The germline CDR1 and CDR2 sequences are MNHEY and SVGAGI. CDR3 in DNA: TGTGCCAGCAGTCTACTAGCGTTTCGAGATACGCAGTATTTT. It codes for CASSLLAFRDTQYF.

The V and J genes are TRBV25-1 and TRBJ2-3; 9 nucleotides align to TRBD2. Germline V lookup: CDR1 MGHDK, CDR2 SYGVNS. The CDR3 contains 14 residues. V shed 3 bases and J 3 bases; nucleotides not matched to a gene: 1. In DNA, the CDR3 is TGTGCCAGCAGTGATAGCGGGAGAACAGATACGCAGTATTTT. Residues: CASSDSGRTDTQYF.

This chain joins TRBV9 and TRBJ2-1, with 10 bases lining up with TRBD2. The junction had 2 bases not matched to a gene; V was cut back by 2 bases and J by 3 bases. This CDR3 contains 15 residues. Germline V gives CDR1 SGDLS, CDR2 YYNGEE. The CDR3 DNA reads as TGTGCCAGCAGCGTTAGCGGGGGGATCTACAATGAGCAGTTCTTC. It codes for CASSVSGGIYNEQFF.

The gene calls are TRBV29-1 and TRBJ1-4; D is unresolved. In germline, CDR1 is SQVTM, CDR2 ANQGSEA. The length of the CDR3 is 10 residues. The V end lost 6 bases, the J end lost 7 bases, and 6 bases lay between the germline ends. Here the CDR3 reads CSVYGEKLFF. In nucleotides, the CDR3 is TGCAGCGTCTACGGTGAAAAACTGTTTTTT.

The gene calls are TRBV12-5 and TRBJ2-1; no definite D call. The V gene lost 3 bases and the J gene lost 8 bases, with 11 bases spanning the gap. Germline CDR1 and CDR2: LGHNT and FRNRAP. The CDR3 is 13 amino acids. The CDR3 DNA is TGTGCTAGTGGTTTTTCCTTGGGCCATGAGCAGTTCTTC. It translates to CASGFSLGHEQFF.

The chain employs TRBV5-1 and TRBJ2-6; TRBD2 might be the D (5 bases). The CDR3 has 16 amino acids. V shed 4 bases and J shed 4 bases, with 15 bases lying between them. Germline V gene lookup returns CDR1 SGHRS and CDR2 YFSETQ. The CDR3 nucleotides are TGCGCCAGCAGCGCCCGGGATGGGCGAGGGGCCAACGTCCTGACTTTC. This translates into CASSARDGRGANVLTF.

The genes are TRBV30 and TRBJ2-7; tentative D call: TRBD2 (5 bases). Trimming shortened V by 1 base and J by 5 bases, and 9 bases separated the two germline ends. Looked up from germline, CDR1 is GTSNPN and CDR2 is SVGIG (reference sequence). The CDR3 is made up of 12 amino acids. The CDR3 sequence: CAWSDEGNEQYF. Here the CDR3 DNA reads TGTGCCTGGAGTGACGAGGGCAACGAGCAGTACTTC.

The chain uses TRBV4-1 and TRBJ1-3; tentative D call: TRBD1 (5 bases). The CDR3 contains 17 residues. V lost 7 bases, J lost 0 bases, and 19 bases lay in between. Germline assignment: CDR1 MGHRA and CDR2 YSYEKL. CDR3 DNA: TGCGCCAGCACCCGAAGTACAGTAAGGGGCTCTGGAAACACCATATATTTT. It translates to CASTRSTVRGSGNTIYF.

The chain couples TRBV29-1 to TRBJ2-3, with 14 bases fitting TRBD2. CDR1 is SQVTM, CDR2 ANQGSEA, per germline. The CDR3 totals 16 residues. J was trimmed by 0 bases and V by 3 bases; bases with no gene match: 2. The CDR3 nucleotides are TGCAGCGTTGACGGGACTAGCGGGGGTAGCACAGATACGCAGTATTTT. Residues: CSVDGTSGGSTDTQYF.

J is TRBJ2-2 and V is TRBV27, with 10 bases matching TRBD1. The ends lost 5 bases at V and 2 bases at J; junction bases unmatched: 8. Germline assignment: CDR1 MNHEY and CDR2 SMNVEV (reference sequence). The CDR3 has 17 residues. DNA of the CDR3: TGTGCCAGCAGTCCGGGACAGGGGATAAAAAACACCGGGGAGCTGTTTTTT. This sequence encodes CASSPGQGIKNTGELFF.

This clone was seen a single time. The chain combines TRBV6-5 with TRBJ1-6; D remains unclear. V was shortened by 4 bases and J by 4 bases, with 11 bases between the two germline ends. The CDR3 has 15 residues. Germline values: CDR1 MNHEY, CDR2 SVGAGI. For the CDR3, the DNA is TGTGCCAGCAGTTCTTCAATCGGGTATAATTCACCCCTCCACTTT. The encoded protein is CASSSSIGYNSPLHF.

The chain recombines TRBV4-2 with TRBJ2-3; 14 positions match TRBD2. The CDR3 spans 16 residues. Germline CDR1 reads LGHNA; CDR2 reads YNFKEQ. The V gene end was trimmed by 4 bases and the J gene end by 4 bases; junction bases not matched to a gene: 4. This chain's CDR3 is CASSPRLAGGADTQYF. In nucleotides, the CDR3 is TGTGCCAGCAGCCCCCGACTAGCGGGAGGGGCAGATACGCAGTATTTT.

The chain carries TRBV11-1 and TRBJ2-3; D is perhaps TRBD2 (6 bases). CDR3 length equals 14 residues. The germline CDR1 and CDR2 sequences are SGHAT and FQDESV (reference sequence). Trimming pared 5 bases from V and 6 bases from J, leaving 15 bases between. CDR3 DNA: TGTGCCAGCAGCCGAGACGGGGGTGGGGATACGCAGTATTTT. The encoded protein is CASSRDGGGDTQYF.

V usage is TRBV3-1 (or the pseudogene TRBV3-2) and J usage is TRBJ2-7; 8 bases line up with TRBD2. The CDR3 covers 15 residues. In germline, CDR1 is LGHDT, CDR2 YNNKEL (reference sequence). Trimming at V came to 2 bases and at J to 6 bases, leaving 9 bases not matched to a gene. CDR3 region: CASSQTDGGGGEQYF. The CDR3 DNA is TGTGCCAGCAGCCAAACCGACGGGGGGGGCGGCGAGCAGTACTTC.

The V gene is TRBV5-1, the J gene TRBJ2-2; tentatively, D is TRBD2 (6 bases). V lost 3 bases to trimming and J lost 7 bases, with 13 bases between them. This CDR3 has 14 residues. Per germline, CDR1 SGHRS and CDR2 YFSETQ. Here the CDR3 DNA reads TGCGCCAGCAGCTCAGGAGGGATGGTCGGGGAGCTGTTTTTT. This translates into CASSSGGMVGELFF.

V gene TRBV4-1 combines with J gene TRBJ2-2; D possibly corresponds to TRBD1 (6 bases). This CDR3 comprises 13 residues. V was trimmed by 3 bases and J by 8 bases, leaving 10 bases between them. Germline CDR1 and CDR2: MGHRA and YSYEKL. The CDR3 bases are TGCGCCAGCAGCCAGCCAGGGGTAGGGGAGCTGTTTTTT. As protein: CASSQPGVGELFF.

In DNA form, the CDR3 reads TGTGCCAGCAGCTTGGCCTTAGGCCAGGTCGACACTGAAGCTTTCTTT. Translated, it gives CASSLALGQVDTEAFF. The chain uses TRBV5-4 and TRBJ1-1, with no clear D. Trimming stripped 0 bases from V and 3 bases from J, with 15 bases between. CDR3 length: 16 residues. Looked up from germline, CDR1 is SGHNT and CDR2 is YYREEE (reference sequence). The full variable domain, in which reference TRBV5-4 and TRBJ1-1 provide the parts outside the CDR3, is ETGVTQSPTHLIKTRGQQVTLRCSSQSGHNTVSWYQQALGQGPQFIFQYYREEENGRGNFPPRFSGLQFPNYSSELNVNALELDDSALYLCASSLALGQVDTEAFFGQGTRLTVV.

The CDR3 reads CASSQYPTSTDTQYF. CDR3 sequence (DNA): TGTGCCAGCAGCCAATACCCGACTAGCACAGATACGCAGTATTTT. This rearrangement joins TRBV4-2 to TRBJ2-3; D is ambiguous. The germline V and J ends were trimmed by 2 bases and 0 bases, with 9 bases remaining between them. The CDR3 is 15 residues long. Germline CDR1 is LGHNA and CDR2 is YNFKEQ.

This chain joins TRBV21-1 and TRBJ1-2; the tabulated D call, TRBD1, remains unverified against the DNA. TRBV21-1 constitutes a pseudogene. The CDR3 is 12 amino acids. The CDR3, as DNA: TGTGCCAGCAGCAAATGGGGCGATGGCTACACCTTC. The encoded protein is CASSKWGDGYTF.

The chain employs TRBV3-1 (or the pseudogene TRBV3-2) and TRBJ2-3, with D hard to call. This CDR3 is 12 amino acids long. V shed 0 bases and J shed 8 bases, with 6 bases lying between them. CDR1 LGHDT and CDR2 YNNKEL come from the germline V gene (reference sequence). The DNA of the CDR3 is TGTGCCAGCAGCCAAGAGTCCAGTACGCAGTATTTT. Amino acids: CASSQESSTQYF.